This TCR beta chain derives from a study of cytomegalovirus exposure and HLA in healthy donors. Study-wide context: When fewer than 500 donors were genotyped, over 80% of them were found to fall in the Caucasian-associated ancestry cluster.

Whole-study findings and limits: Association of a missense DCLRE1C variant with TCR beta V- and J-gene trimming was reported in a later analysis. The study had only CMV serostatus as immune exposure information.

This CDR3 has 14 amino acids. Trimming shortened V by 0 bases and J by 4 bases, and 9 bases separated the two germline ends. The germline V gene encodes CDR1 MNHNS and CDR2 SASEGT. The PCR had 60 Vbeta and 13 Jbeta primers. Per the original data handling: In a later analysis, roughly 11 million of approximately 86 million unique beta chains occurred in at least two donors. Some clones are missing from TCRdb's copy, which holds only in-frame ones; the method was immunoSEQ multiplex PCR. The V and J calls and clone size come from that table; D and trimming were worked out from the DNA. The sample contains around 150,000 clones, less than 85% of which appear only once. As regards this clone: The antigen is undetermined.

The source is a man in his forties in good health and CMV-seropositive. Sequenced sample: PBMCs. The rearrangement links TRBV6-1 to TRBJ1-2, with D tentatively TRBD1 (5 bases). The CDR3 region has the DNA TGTGCCAGCAGTGAAGCGGGGGGGGGCTATGGCTACACCTTC. This sequence encodes CASSEAGGGYGYTF.